These 17 T cell receptor beta chains share one sample of origin, sequenced in a study of cytomegalovirus exposure and HLA in healthy donors. The data were produced by immunoSEQ multiplex PCR, yet TCRdb's version contains in-frame clones alone and is incomplete. Of 50,000 to 65,000 clones listed, approximately 95% are singletons. Source material: PBMCs. The source is a woman between 18 and 29 years old in good health and CMV-seropositive.

J is TRBJ2-7 and V is TRBV4-3; 7 positions agree with TRBD1. Trimming at V came to 0 bases and at J to 2 bases, leaving 4 bases not matched to a gene. The CDR3 is 15 amino acids. Germline assignment: CDR1 LGHNA and CDR2 YSLEER. As DNA, the CDR3 is TGCGCCAGCAGCCAAGAAAGGGGGCCACCCTACGAGCAGTACTTC. Translation: CASSQERGPPYEQYF.

The chain couples TRBV6-6 to TRBJ1-2; D gene unclear. Trimming cost V 7 bases and J 3 bases, with 21 bases left between them. Germline V CDR1 and CDR2: MNHNY, SVGAGI (reference sequence). The CDR3 is 16 residues long. The CDR3 coding sequence is TGTGCCAGCACCGTCGCCCCAAGGTTCGGGGACTATGGCTACACCTTC. Its protein product is CASTVAPRFGDYGYTF.

The chain carries TRBV2 and TRBJ2-1; 9 bases are shared with TRBD1. Germline trimming cut 8 bases from V and 10 bases from J; bases unmatched to any gene: 6. The germline gives CDR1 SNHLY, CDR2 FYNNEI. CDR3 size: 12 residues. In nucleotides, the CDR3 is TGTGCCAGCTGGACAGGGGTTAGGGAGCAGTTCTTC. Translating gives CASWTGVREQFF.

The sample holds one count of this clone. The rearrangement uses TRBV30 and TRBJ2-7; 8 bases fit TRBD1. J was trimmed by 6 bases and V by 5 bases; bases with no gene match: 9. Per the germline V gene, CDR1 is GTSNPN and CDR2 is SVGIG (reference sequence). The CDR3 loop spans 13 amino acids. The CDR3: CAWGMTGALEQYF. The CDR3 DNA reads as TGTGCCTGGGGGATGACAGGGGCGCTCGAGCAGTACTTC.

This chain links TRBV19 with TRBJ2-1, with 8 bases aligning to TRBD2. With V trimmed by 3 bases and J by 6 bases, 10 bases remained unmatched. Germline values: CDR1 LNHDA, CDR2 SQIVND (reference sequence). The CDR3 runs 16 residues. The DNA for the CDR3 is TGTGCCAGTAGTATTCGGAGCGGGGGTGCTGTCAATGAGCAGTTCTTC. Amino acids: CASSIRSGGAVNEQFF.

The V gene is TRBV15, the J gene TRBJ1-5; 8 nucleotides match TRBD1. This CDR3 is built from 18 residues. The J segment lost 2 bases and the V segment lost 0 bases, leaving 9 bases of the junction unmatched. From germline, CDR1 is LNHNV and CDR2 YYDKDF (reference sequence). CDR3 DNA: TGTGCCACCAGCAGAGATTTCATCCGGGGACAGGGCAATCAGCCCCAGCATTTT. This translates into CATSRDFIRGQGNQPQHF.

This sequence joins TRBV19 and TRBJ2-7, with D possibly TRBD1 on 8 matching bases. The CDR3 is 14 amino acids. Germline V gene lookup returns CDR1 LNHDA and CDR2 SQIVND (reference sequence). Trimming took 7 bases from V and 9 from J, leaving 22 bases between them. The CDR3: CASKNRGGSHRQYF. CDR3 DNA sequence: TGTGCCAGTAAAAACAGGGGGGGTTCCCACCGGCAGTACTTC.

CDR3 sequence reads: CASPSMGASTDTQYF. The CDR3 DNA sequence: TGTGCCAGCCCCTCGATGGGGGCCAGCACAGATACGCAGTATTTT. The chain links TRBV11-2 to TRBJ2-3; D perhaps matches TRBD1 (6 bases). Germline values: CDR1 SGHAT, CDR2 FQNNGV. The CDR3 length is 15 residues. V was shortened by 8 bases and J by 0 bases, with 15 bases between the two germline ends.

V gene TRBV6-5 combines with J gene TRBJ1-1; the D is unclear. Germline-derived CDR1 and CDR2 are MNHEY and SVGAGI. Trimming removed 0 bases at V and 5 bases at J, with 4 bases between. The length of the CDR3 is 12 residues. CDR3 protein: CASSYSSTEAFF. CDR3 DNA sequence: TGTGCCAGCAGTTACTCGAGTACTGAAGCTTTCTTT.

V and J are TRBV30 and TRBJ1-2; 9 bases line up with TRBD1. The CDR3 covers 15 residues. CDR1 GTSNPN and CDR2 SVGIG come from the germline V gene (reference sequence). After removal of 1 base from V and 8 bases from J, the junction contained 11 bases not matched to a gene. CDR3 loop: CAWSDGLQGALGYTF. The CDR3 bases are TGTGCCTGGAGTGACGGGCTACAGGGGGCGTTAGGCTACACCTTC.

This chain connects TRBV9 to TRBJ1-1; the match to TRBD1 covers 7 bases. The germline gives CDR1 SGDLS, CDR2 YYNGEE. Unmatched junction bases numbered 8, after V lost 4 bases and J lost 8 bases. The CDR3 length is 13 residues. The CDR3 protein is CASSPRDRVEAFF. The CDR3 bases are TGTGCCAGCAGCCCAAGAGACAGGGTAGAAGCTTTCTTT.

This chain connects TRBV7-2 to TRBJ1-5, with a possible D match to TRBD1 (5 bases). Germline V gene sequence: CDR1 SGHTA, CDR2 FQGNSA. This CDR3 is 15 amino acids long. With 5 bases removed from V and 3 bases from J, the gap between germline ends came to 14 bases. CDR3 region: CASSPYTGTNQPQHF. CDR3 DNA: TGTGCCAGCAGCCCCTACACAGGCACCAATCAGCCCCAGCATTTT.

The V gene is TRBV10-3, the J gene TRBJ2-7; possible D gene TRBD2, 5 bases. Deletions cut 6 bases from V and 3 bases from J, with 6 bases between. CDR3 length equals 11 residues. Looked up from germline, CDR1 is ENHRY and CDR2 is SYGVKD. CDR3 sequence (DNA): TGTGCCATCAGAAGCGGCTACGAGCAGTACTTC. It encodes CAIRSGYEQYF.

The V gene is TRBV7-3, the J gene TRBJ1-2; possible D gene TRBD1, 5 bases. Per germline, CDR1 SGHTA and CDR2 FQGTGA. V was cut by 3 bases and J by 5 bases, with 10 bases left in between. CDR3 size: 13 residues. In nucleotides, the CDR3 is TGTGCCAGCAGCTTCCTCTCAGGGTATGGCTACACCTTC. Protein: CASSFLSGYGYTF.

V gene TRBV27 combines with J gene TRBJ2-2; D remains unclear. CDR3 length: 14 amino acids. CDR1 is MNHEY, CDR2 SMNVEV, per germline (reference sequence). The V end was cut by 3 bases, the J end by 2 bases, with 7 bases between. For the CDR3, the DNA is TGTGCCAGCAGTTTCCAAACAAACACCGGGGAGCTGTTTTTT. This sequence encodes CASSFQTNTGELFF.

V usage is TRBV6-5 and J usage is TRBJ2-2, with 8 bases aligning to TRBD2. Germline V lookup: CDR1 MNHEY, CDR2 SVGAGI. This CDR3 contains 15 residues. The V and J ends lost 6 bases and 3 bases, in that order; junction bases with no gene match: 6. In nucleotides, the CDR3 is TGTGCCAGCAGGGGAACTAGCGGATACACCGGGGAGCTGTTTTTT. Translated, it gives CASRGTSGYTGELFF.

This chain links TRBV28 with TRBJ1-4; 7 bases are a match to TRBD1. Trimming removed 6 bases from V and 2 bases from J; junction bases left unmatched: 3. The CDR3 length is 14 residues. Germline CDR1 is MDHEN and CDR2 is SYDVKM. The DNA for the CDR3 is TGTGCCAGCAGAGAGGGGGCGACTAATGAAAAACTGTTTTTT. Amino acid sequence: CASREGATNEKLFF.